This TCR beta chain was sequenced during a study of T cell repertoires in cytomegalovirus infection. Looking at the study overall: CMV epitopes that were recently identified and HLA-C-restricted were used alongside well-studied HLA-B-restricted ones. Indications of both CMV infection and matching HLA type were provided by public TCR beta signatures. Points from the study as a whole: What dominated the ex vivo response were HLA-C-restricted CMV-specific TCR beta clonotypes. Cumulative frequency of public TCR beta families picked out carriers of CMV plus the relevant HLA.

The CDR3 is 15 amino acids. J gave up 4 bases and V 7 bases, and 12 bases lay outside the gene matches. Germline lookup yields CDR1 SGHTA and CDR2 FQGNSA. About this clonotype: What it binds is not known.

From the reads, TCRdb called clonotypes with MiXCR, one entry per CDR3 protein. The sample has roughly 180,000 distinct CDR3 sequences, about a fifth seen once. Specimen: CD8+ T cells from cultured PBMCs, collected from culture after CMV antigen stimulation. This sequence originates from a human donor in good health (CMV status not recorded). Some clones in this sample may be carry-over from other donors' samples. The J gene is TRBJ2-7, the V gene TRBV7-2, with 8 positions matching TRBD1. CDR3 region: CASNSPGTGRYEQYF. The CDR3 DNA reads as TGTGCCAGCAACTCACCGGGGACAGGCCGATACGAGCAGTACTTC.